There are many counts of the clone carrying this TCR beta chain. V shed 3 bases and J shed 0 bases, with 11 bases lying between them. This CDR3 has 15 residues. The germline V gene has CDR1 MDHEN and CDR2 SYDVKM. This sample was included in a study of T-cell reconstitution after alpha-beta-depleted transplantation in children. Unique molecular identifiers were incorporated during preparation of the TCRbeta library. One entry per CDR3 protein results from TCRdb running MiXCR on the PCR reads. This table holds fewer than 120,000 distinct CDR3 sequences, about 9.4% found once. The V and J genes are TRBV28 and TRBJ1-1, with D unclear. This sequence was found in a human donor who donated a stem cell graft to a child with acute lymphoblastic leukemia. The sequencing here drew on PBMCs from the stem cell graft donor, taken from the stem cell graft. The DNA of the CDR3 is TGTGCCAGCAGTTTGGGAGGGCTCGTGAACACTGAAGCTTTCTTT. Its protein is CASSLGGLVNTEAFF.